These T cell receptor beta chains were read from a single sample in a study of response to subunit inactivated influenza vaccine. TCRdb itself ran the RT-PCR reads through MiXCR, one entry per CDR3 protein. The table has over 750,000 distinct CDR3 sequences, 21% seen once. The material was PBMCs from blood, obtained more than 4 days after vaccination. These receptors were obtained from a man aged 50 to 60 who received an inactivated influenza vaccine. CDR3s include the opening cysteine and the closing phenylalanine or tryptophan. Each record gives: clone size, J gene, V gene, D gene, CDR3 DNA, CDR3 protein. The D gene is left open where the match is weak. Size tells how often a clone was seen (once, few, many) or the class of an expanded clone, and some rows leave it out.

. TRBJ2-7 TRBV12-3/TRBV12-4 . TGTGCCAGCAGTACAGGATACTACGAGCAGTACTTC CASSTGYYEQYF
. TRBJ2-7 TRBV11-1 . TGTGCCAGCGGACCCCATAGCGGCCCCTACGAGCAGTACTTC CASGPHSGPYEQYF
few TRBJ1-6 TRBV6-1 . TGTGCCAGCCGAGCCTCTTCACCCCTCCACTTT CASRASSPLHF
few TRBJ2-1 TRBV7-8 TRBD2 TGTGCCAGCACCTTCTCAGCGGGGGCCATCCACTACAATGAGCAGTTCTTC CASTFSAGAIHYNEQFF
. TRBJ2-5 TRBV12-3/TRBV12-4 TRBD2 TGTGCCAGCAGTTTTAGCGGGAGAGAAGAGACCCAGTACTTC CASSFSGREETQYF
. TRBJ1-2 TRBV20-1 . TGCAGTGCTCGAGACAGCAGGGGTACGGCCGTCTATGGCTACACCTTC CSARDSRGTAVYGYTF
few TRBJ2-1 TRBV4-2 TRBD1 TGTGCCAGCAGCCAAGTTCCTCAGGGGGCGAATAATGAGCAGTTCTTC CASSQVPQGANNEQFF
few TRBJ2-5 TRBV20-1 TRBD2 TGCAGTGCCCTCCAACTAGCGGGAGACCAAGAGACCCAGTACTTC CSALQLAGDQETQYF
. TRBJ1-2 TRBV29-1 TRBD1 TGCAGCTCGACAGGGTTAAGTGGCTACACCTTC CSSTGLSGYTF
. TRBJ2-3 TRBV7-6 . TGTGCCAGCAGCTTAGAGACAGAGATAATAAATACAGATACGCAGTATTTT CASSLETEIINTDTQYF
. TRBJ2-7 TRBV27 . TGTGCCAGCAGTTTATACAGAACGGACCCCTACGAGCAGTACTTC CASSLYRTDPYEQYF
. TRBJ2-6 TRBV5-1 . TGCGCCAGCAAGAATATGGGTGGGGCCAACGTCCTGACTTTC CASKNMGGANVLTF
few TRBJ2-2 TRBV12-3/TRBV12-4 . TGTGCCAGCAGTCCCCGGTGGGGAGCAGCGCACACCGGGGAGCTGTTTTTT CASSPRWGAAHTGELFF
few TRBJ1-2 TRBV4-3 . TGCGCCAGCAGCCAAGAGTTAACAGGGCCCACTAACTATGGCTACACCTTC CASSQELTGPTNYGYTF
few TRBJ2-1 TRBV7-9 TRBD2 TGTGCCAGCAGCGACCGGGGGGGGTACAATGAGCAGTTCTTC CASSDRGGYNEQFF
. TRBJ2-3 TRBV4-3 . TGCGCCAGCAGCCAGCGCCGGGACACAATCACAGATACGCAGTATTTT CASSQRRDTITDTQYF
. TRBJ2-7 TRBV6-6 . TGTGCCAGCGCGGATGGCGGAGACTACGAGCAGTACTTC CASADGGDYEQYF
. TRBJ2-1 TRBV18 . TGTGCCAGCTCACCATCGGAGGGCCGCTACAATGAGCAGTTCTTC CASSPSEGRYNEQFF
few TRBJ2-1 TRBV4-2 TRBD2 TGTGCCAGCAGCCAAGGGACTAGCGGGAGCTATGAGCAGTTCTTC CASSQGTSGSYEQFF
. TRBJ2-5 TRBV5-1 . TGCGCCAGCAGCCCAGGACTCTCGGGAGAGGCTTGGGAGACCCAGTACTTC CASSPGLSGEAWETQYF
. TRBJ2-7 TRBV7-8 . TGTGCCAGCAGCCCCGCCCCTAGGGTCTACGAGCAGTACTTC CASSPAPRVYEQYF
few TRBJ2-3 TRBV5-6 . TGTGCCAGCAGCGCCCAACACGGTACGCAGTATTTT CASSAQHGTQYF
many TRBJ2-7 TRBV20-1 TRBD1 TGCAGTGCTAGTGACAGGGGATACGAGCAGTACTTC CSASDRGYEQYF
. TRBJ1-1 TRBV10-3 TRBD1 TGTGCCATCAGGGGACAGGGACACACTGAAGCTTTCTTT CAIRGQGHTEAFF
. TRBJ2-7 TRBV20-1 TRBD2 TGCAGTGCTAGAGACATTCTAAGACCGGGACTAGCGGACTCCTACGAGCAGTACTTC CSARDILRPGLADSYEQYF
. TRBJ1-2 TRBV7-2 . TGTGCCAGCAGCTTAAGTATATCTCGAGAAGCCTATGGCTACACCTTC CASSLSISREAYGYTF
. TRBJ2-7 TRBV7-2 . TGTGCCAGCAGCACCGTTCGCGAGCAGTACTTC CASSTVREQYF
. TRBJ2-7 TRBV5-5 . TGTGCCAGCAGCCCGAGGAGGGCTTGGGAGCAGTACTTC CASSPRRAWEQYF
few TRBJ2-7 TRBV27 TRBD1 TGTGCCAGCAGTATGACAGGGGGCTACGAGCAGTACTTC CASSMTGGYEQYF
. TRBJ2-7 TRBV3-1 . TGTGCCAGCAGCCAAGGTCAGCCAAGACGTGGCTACGAGCAGTACTTC CASSQGQPRRGYEQYF
. TRBJ2-3 TRBV20-1 . TGCAGTGCTAGTGGCAGCAGACTAGAACGAGATACGCAGTATTTT CSASGSRLERDTQYF
few TRBJ1-3 TRBV6-1 TRBD1 TGTGCCAGCAGCCAGGGGGCTTCTGGAAACACCATATATTTT CASSQGASGNTIYF